One T cell receptor (beta chain) is described in this entry. Antigen: not known. This sample is drawn from a study of cytomegalovirus exposure and HLA in healthy donors. Study-level results: Cytomegalovirus-associated TCR beta chains were listed, numbering around 150.

Data came from immunoSEQ multiplex PCR; TCRdb stores just in-frame clones and leaves some out. The sample has 150,000 to 200,000 clones, just under 90% seen once. Trimming removed 1 base at V and 3 bases at J, with 4 bases between. Germline V lookup: CDR1 LNHDA, CDR2 SQIVND (reference sequence). The CDR3 sequence is 13 residues long. Sequenced input: PBMCs. The V and J genes are TRBV19 and TRBJ1-5; D is unclear. This sequence was found in a man younger than 35 in good health and CMV-seropositive. The CDR3 sequence: CASSIVANQPQHF. In DNA, the CDR3 is TGTGCCAGTAGTATAGTGGCCAATCAGCCCCAGCATTTT.